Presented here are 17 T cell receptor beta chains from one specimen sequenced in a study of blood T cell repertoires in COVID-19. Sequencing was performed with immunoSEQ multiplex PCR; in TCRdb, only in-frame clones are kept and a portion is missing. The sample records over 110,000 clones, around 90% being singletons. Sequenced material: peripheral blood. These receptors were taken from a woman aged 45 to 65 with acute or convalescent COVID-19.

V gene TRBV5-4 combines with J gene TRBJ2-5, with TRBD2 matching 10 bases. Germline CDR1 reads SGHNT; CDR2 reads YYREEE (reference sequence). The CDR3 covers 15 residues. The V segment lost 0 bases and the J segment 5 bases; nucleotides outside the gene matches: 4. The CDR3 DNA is TGTGCCAGCAGCTTGGCCCTAGCGGGGGAGGAGACCCAGTACTTC. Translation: CASSLALAGEETQYF.

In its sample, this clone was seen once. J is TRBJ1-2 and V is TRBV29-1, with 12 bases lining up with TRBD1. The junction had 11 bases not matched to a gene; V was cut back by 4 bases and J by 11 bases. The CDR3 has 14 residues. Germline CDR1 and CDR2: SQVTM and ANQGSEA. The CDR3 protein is CSVASEGTGGSYTF. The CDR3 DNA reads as TGCAGCGTTGCCTCAGAAGGGACAGGGGGCTCGTACACCTTC.

CDR3 in amino acids: CASSVDQGRTEAFF. The CDR3, as DNA: TGTGCCAGCAGCGTAGATCAGGGGCGGACTGAAGCTTTCTTT. V usage is TRBV9 and J usage is TRBJ1-1; TRBD1 might be the D (6 bases). Trimming pared 0 bases from V and 5 bases from J, leaving 11 bases between. Germline lookup yields CDR1 SGDLS and CDR2 YYNGEE. The CDR3 covers 14 residues. Together with reference TRBV9 and TRBJ1-1, the CDR3 gives the full variable domain: DSGVTQTPKHLITATGQRVTLRCSPRSGDLSVYWYQQSLDQGLQFLIQYYNGEERAKGNILERFSAQQFPDLHSELNLSSLELGDSALYFCASSVDQGRTEAFFGQGTRLTVV.

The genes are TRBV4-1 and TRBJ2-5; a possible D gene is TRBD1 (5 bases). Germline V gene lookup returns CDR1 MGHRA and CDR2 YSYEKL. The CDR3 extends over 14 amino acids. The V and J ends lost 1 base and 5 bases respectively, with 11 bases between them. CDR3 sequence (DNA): TGCGCCAGCAGCCAAGTTACAGGTGGCGAGACCCAGTACTTC. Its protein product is CASSQVTGGETQYF.

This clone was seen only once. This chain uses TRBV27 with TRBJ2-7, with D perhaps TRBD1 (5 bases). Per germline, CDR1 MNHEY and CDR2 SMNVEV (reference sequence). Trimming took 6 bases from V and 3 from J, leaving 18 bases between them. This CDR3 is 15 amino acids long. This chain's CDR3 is CASSLLPGIGYEQYF. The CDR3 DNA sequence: TGTGCCAGCAGCCTACTTCCAGGGATCGGCTACGAGCAGTACTTC.

The CDR3: CASSMWASGNQPQHF. CDR3 DNA sequence: TGTGCCAGTAGTATGTGGGCGTCGGGCAATCAGCCCCAGCATTTT. This sequence joins TRBV19 and TRBJ1-5, with D unclear. CDR3 size: 15 residues. The germline V and J ends were trimmed by 3 bases and 2 bases, with 11 bases remaining between them. CDR1 is LNHDA and CDR2 is SQIVND in the germline V gene (reference sequence).

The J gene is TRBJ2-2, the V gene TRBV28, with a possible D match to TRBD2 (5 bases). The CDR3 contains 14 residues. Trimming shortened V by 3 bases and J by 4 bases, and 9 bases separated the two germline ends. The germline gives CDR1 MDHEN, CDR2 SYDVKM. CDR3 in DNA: TGTGCCAGCAGTTTCCCAGCGGCCACCGGGGAGCTGTTTTTT. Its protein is CASSFPAATGELFF.

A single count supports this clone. CDR3 sequence reads: CASSTFGRDYEQYF. The CDR3 nucleotides read TGTGCCAGCAGTACCTTCGGCAGGGACTACGAGCAGTACTTC. The gene calls are TRBV6-5 and TRBJ2-7, with D tentatively TRBD1 (5 bases). Germline CDR1 is MNHEY and CDR2 is SVGAGI. V was cut by 5 bases and J by 3 bases, with 14 bases left in between. The CDR3 is made up of 14 amino acids.

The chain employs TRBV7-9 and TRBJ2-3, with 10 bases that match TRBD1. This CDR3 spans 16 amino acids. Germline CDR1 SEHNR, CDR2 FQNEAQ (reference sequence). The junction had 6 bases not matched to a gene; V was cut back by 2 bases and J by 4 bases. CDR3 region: CASSLLKGQGSDTQYF. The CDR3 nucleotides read TGTGCCAGCAGCTTATTGAAGGGACAGGGGTCAGATACGCAGTATTTT.

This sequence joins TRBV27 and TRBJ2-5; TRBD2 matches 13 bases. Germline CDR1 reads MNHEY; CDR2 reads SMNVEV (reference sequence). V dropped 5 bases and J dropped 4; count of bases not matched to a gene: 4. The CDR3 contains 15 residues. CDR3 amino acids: CASSHTSGRAETQYF. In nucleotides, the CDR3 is TGTGCCAGCAGTCATACTAGCGGGAGGGCAGAGACCCAGTACTTC.

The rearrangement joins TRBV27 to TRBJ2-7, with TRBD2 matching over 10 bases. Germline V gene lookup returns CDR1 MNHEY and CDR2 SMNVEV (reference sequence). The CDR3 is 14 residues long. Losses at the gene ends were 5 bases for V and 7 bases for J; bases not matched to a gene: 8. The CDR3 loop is CASSPLAGVGEQYF. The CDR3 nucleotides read TGTGCCAGCAGTCCGCTAGCGGGAGTTGGTGAGCAGTACTTC.

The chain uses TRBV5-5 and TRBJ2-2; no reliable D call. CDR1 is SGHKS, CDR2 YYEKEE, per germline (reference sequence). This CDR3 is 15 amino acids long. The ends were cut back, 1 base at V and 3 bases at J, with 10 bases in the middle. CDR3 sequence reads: CASSLLSPHTGELFF. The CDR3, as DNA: TGTGCCAGCAGCTTGCTATCCCCCCACACCGGGGAGCTGTTTTTT.

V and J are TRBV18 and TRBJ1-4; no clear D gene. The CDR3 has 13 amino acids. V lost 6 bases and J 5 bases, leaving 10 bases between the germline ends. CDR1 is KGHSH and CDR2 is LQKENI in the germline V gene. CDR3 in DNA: TGTGCCAGCTCCCGCGGAGGGAATGAAAAACTGTTTTTT. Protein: CASSRGGNEKLFF.

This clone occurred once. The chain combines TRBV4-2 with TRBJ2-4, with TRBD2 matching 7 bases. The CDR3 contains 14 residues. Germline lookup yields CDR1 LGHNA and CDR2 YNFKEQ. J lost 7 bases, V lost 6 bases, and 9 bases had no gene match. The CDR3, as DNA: TGTGCCAGCAGTCAGACTAGAGCGGGGAACATTCAGTACTTC. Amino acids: CASSQTRAGNIQYF.

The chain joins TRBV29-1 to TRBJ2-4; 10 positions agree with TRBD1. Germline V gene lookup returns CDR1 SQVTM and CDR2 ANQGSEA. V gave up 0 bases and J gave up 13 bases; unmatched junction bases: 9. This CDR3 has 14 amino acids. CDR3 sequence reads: CSVEEFDRGLSQYF. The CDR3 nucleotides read TGCAGCGTTGAAGAATTTGACAGGGGGCTGTCGCAGTACTTC.

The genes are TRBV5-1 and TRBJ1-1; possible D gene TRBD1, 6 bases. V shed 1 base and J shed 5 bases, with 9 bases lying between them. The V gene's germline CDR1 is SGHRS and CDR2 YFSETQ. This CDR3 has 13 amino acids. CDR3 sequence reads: CASSLSGATEAFF. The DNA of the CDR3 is TGCGCCAGCAGCTTGTCAGGGGCGACTGAAGCTTTCTTT.

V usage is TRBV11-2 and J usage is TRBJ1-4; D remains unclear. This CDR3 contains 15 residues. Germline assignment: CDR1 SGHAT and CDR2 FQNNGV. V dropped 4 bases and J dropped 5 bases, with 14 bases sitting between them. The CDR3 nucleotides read TGTGCCAGCAGCTCCCATGGTGCCTACAATGAAAAACTGTTTTTT. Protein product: CASSSHGAYNEKLFF.